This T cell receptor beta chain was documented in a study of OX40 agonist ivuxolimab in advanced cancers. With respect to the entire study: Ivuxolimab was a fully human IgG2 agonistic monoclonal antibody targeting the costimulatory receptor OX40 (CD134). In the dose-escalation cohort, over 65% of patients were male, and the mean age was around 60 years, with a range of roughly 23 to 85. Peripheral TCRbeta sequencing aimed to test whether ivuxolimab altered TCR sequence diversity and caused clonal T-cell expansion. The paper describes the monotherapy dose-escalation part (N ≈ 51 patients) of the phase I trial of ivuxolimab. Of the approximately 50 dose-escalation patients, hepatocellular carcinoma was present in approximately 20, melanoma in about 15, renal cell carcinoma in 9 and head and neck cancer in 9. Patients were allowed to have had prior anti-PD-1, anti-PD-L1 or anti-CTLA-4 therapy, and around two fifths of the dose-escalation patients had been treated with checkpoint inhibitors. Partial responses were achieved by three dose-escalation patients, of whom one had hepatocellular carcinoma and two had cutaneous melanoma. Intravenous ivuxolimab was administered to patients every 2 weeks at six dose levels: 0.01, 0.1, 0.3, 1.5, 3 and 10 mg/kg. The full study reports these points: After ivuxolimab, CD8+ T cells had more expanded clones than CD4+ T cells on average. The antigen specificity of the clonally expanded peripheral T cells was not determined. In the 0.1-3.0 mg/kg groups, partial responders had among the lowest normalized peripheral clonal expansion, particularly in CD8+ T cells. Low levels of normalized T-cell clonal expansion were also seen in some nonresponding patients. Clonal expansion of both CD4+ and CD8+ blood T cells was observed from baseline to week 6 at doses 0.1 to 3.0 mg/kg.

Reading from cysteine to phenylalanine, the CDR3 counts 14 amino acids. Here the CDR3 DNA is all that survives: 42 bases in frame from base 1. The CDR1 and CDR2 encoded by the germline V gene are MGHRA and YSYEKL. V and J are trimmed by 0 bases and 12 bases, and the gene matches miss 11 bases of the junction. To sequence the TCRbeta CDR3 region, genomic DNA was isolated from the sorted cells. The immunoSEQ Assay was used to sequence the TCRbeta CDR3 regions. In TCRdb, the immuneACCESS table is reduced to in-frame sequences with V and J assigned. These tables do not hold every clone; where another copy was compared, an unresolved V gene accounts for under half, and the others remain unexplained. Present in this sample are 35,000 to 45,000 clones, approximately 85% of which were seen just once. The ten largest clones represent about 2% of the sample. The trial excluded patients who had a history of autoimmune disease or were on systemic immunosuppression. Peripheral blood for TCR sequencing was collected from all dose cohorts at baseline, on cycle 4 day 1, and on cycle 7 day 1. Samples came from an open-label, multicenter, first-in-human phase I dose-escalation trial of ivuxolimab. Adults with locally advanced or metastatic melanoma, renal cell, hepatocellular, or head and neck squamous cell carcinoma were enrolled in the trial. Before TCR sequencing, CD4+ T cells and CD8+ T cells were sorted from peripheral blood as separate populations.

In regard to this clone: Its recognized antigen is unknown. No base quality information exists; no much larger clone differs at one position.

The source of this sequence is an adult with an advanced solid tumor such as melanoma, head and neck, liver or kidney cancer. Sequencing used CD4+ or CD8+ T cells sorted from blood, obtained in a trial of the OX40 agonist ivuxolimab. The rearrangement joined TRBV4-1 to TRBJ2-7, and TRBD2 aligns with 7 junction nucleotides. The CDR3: CASSQDTGGGDRYF. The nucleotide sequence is TGCGCCAGCAGCCAAGATACGGGTGGGGGGGATAGGTACTTC.